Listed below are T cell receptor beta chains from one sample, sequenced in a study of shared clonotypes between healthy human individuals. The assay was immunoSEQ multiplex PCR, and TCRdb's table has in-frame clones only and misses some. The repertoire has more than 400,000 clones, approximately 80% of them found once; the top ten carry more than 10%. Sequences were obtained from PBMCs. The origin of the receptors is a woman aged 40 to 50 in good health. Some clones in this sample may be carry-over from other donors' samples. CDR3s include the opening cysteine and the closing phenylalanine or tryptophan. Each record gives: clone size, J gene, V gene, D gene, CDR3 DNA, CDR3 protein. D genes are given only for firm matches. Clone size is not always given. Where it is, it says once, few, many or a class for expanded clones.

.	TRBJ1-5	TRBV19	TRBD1	TGTGCCAGTAGTACCGGACAGGGCGCTCAGAGGCAGCCCCAGCATTTT	CASSTGQGAQRQPQHF
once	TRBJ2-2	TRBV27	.	TGTGCCAGCAGTTCCAGTATGTGGACCGGGGAGCTGTTTTTT	CASSSSMWTGELFF
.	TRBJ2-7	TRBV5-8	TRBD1	TGTGCCAGCAGCTCCCTCGACAGGGGCTCCTACGAGCAGTACTTC	CASSSLDRGSYEQYF
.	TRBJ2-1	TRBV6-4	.	TGTGCCAGCAGTGACTCTGGGCGGGGAACCTACAATGAGCAGTTCTTC	CASSDSGRGTYNEQFF
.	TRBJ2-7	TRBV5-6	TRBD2	TGTGCCAGCAGCTTAGAAGCGGGAATCGAGCAGTACTTC	CASSLEAGIEQYF
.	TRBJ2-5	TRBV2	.	TGTGCCAGCAGTGAACGGTCGTGGGGGGAGACCCAGTACTTC	CASSERSWGETQYF
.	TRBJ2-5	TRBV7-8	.	TGTGCCAGCAGCTTACCTCAGACTGGGGGGGCAGAGACCCAGTACTTC	CASSLPQTGGAETQYF
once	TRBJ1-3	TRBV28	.	TGTGCCAGCACTTCAAGAAACACCATATATTTT	CASTSRNTIYF
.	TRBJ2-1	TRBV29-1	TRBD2	TGCAGCGTTGACGGGAGGGCCTCCAATGAGCAGTTCTTC	CSVDGRASNEQFF
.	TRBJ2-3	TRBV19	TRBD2	TGTGCCAGTACGGGGACTAGCGGTTATAGCACAGATACGCAGTATTTT	CASTGTSGYSTDTQYF
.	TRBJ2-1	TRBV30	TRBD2	TGTGCCTGGACAGGGCTAGCGGCTTACAATGAGCAGTTCTTC	CAWTGLAAYNEQFF
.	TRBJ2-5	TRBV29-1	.	TGCAGCGTTGAAGATTCGGGAAGCCCTCTAGGGGAGACCCAGTACTTC	CSVEDSGSPLGETQYF
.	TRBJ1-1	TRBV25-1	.	TGTGCCAGCATCCATGCGGGGAGCACTGAAGCTTTCTTT	CASIHAGSTEAFF
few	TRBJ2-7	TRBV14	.	TGTGCCAGCAGCCAAGTGCGGTCCGGAGAGCAGTACTTC	CASSQVRSGEQYF
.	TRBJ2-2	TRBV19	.	TGTGCCAGTAGTTCGCCCAGGGGAATCCGGCCGAACACCGGGGAGCTGTTTTTT	CASSSPRGIRPNTGELFF
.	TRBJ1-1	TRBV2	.	TGTGCCAGCAGTGAAGAGTCGGAGACTGAAGCTTTCTTT	CASSEESETEAFF
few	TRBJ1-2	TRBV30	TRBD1	TGTGCCTGGCCCAGACAGGGGGCAGGGAGTGGCTACACCTTC	CAWPRQGAGSGYTF
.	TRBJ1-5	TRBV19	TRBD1	TGTGCCGCCGAGGCAGGGGGCTACAATCAGCCCCAGCATTTT	CAAEAGGYNQPQHF
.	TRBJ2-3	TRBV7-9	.	TGTGCCAGCAGCTTCAAGGATACGCAGTATTTT	CASSFKDTQYF
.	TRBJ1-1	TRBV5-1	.	TGCGCCAGCAGCTTAGGGGGGGTCACTGAAGCTTTCTTT	CASSLGGVTEAFF
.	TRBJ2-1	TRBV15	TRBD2	TGTGCCACCAGCAGAGCCGCTAGCGGGGAGCTGCAGTTCTTC	CATSRAASGELQFF
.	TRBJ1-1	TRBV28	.	TGTGCCAGCAGTACGAGAGCCCGGACAGCGAAAGCTTTCTTT	CASSTRARTAKAFF
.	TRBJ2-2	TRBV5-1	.	TGCGCCAGCAGATTACAGGGCGTCGGGGAGCTGTTTTTT	CASRLQGVGELFF
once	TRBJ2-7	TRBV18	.	TGTGCCAGCTCACCAGGTCAGGCGGGTCACGAGCAGTACTTC	CASSPGQAGHEQYF
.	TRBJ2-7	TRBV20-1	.	TGCAGTAGGATGCCGAAGTACGAGCAGTACTTC	CSRMPKYEQYF
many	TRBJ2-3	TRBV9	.	TGTGCCAGCAGCGTCTCCACTAGCACAGATACGCAGTATTTT	CASSVSTSTDTQYF
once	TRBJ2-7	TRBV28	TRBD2	TGTGCCAGTGAGCGGGAGGGCCGCGAGCAGTACTTC	CASEREGREQYF
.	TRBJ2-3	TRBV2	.	TGTGCCAGCAGTGAAGCGAAAGATACGCAGTATTTT	CASSEAKDTQYF
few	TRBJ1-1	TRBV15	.	TGTGCCACCAGCAGAGATGTCGGTTGGGACGAGAAAGCTTTCTTT	CATSRDVGWDEKAFF
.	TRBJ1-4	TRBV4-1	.	TGCGCCAGCAGCCGCGGGACTAATGAAAAACTGTTTTTT	CASSRGTNEKLFF
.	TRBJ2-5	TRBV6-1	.	TGTGCCAGCAGTGAAGTTATGGACACAGGCGAGACCCAGTACTTC	CASSEVMDTGETQYF
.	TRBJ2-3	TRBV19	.	TGTGCCAGTAGTATTGGGGGCGTGGCAGGGTCAGATACGCAGTATTTT	CASSIGGVAGSDTQYF
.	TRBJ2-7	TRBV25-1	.	TGTGCCAGCAGTGATTCAGCGGCTCACTACGAGCAGTACTTC	CASSDSAAHYEQYF
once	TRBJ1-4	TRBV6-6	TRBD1	TGTGCCAGCAGCCTTACAGGGGAGTCTGATGAAAAACTGTTTTTT	CASSLTGESDEKLFF
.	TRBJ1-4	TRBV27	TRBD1	TGTGCCAGCAGTCCGGGACAGGGAGTTCGGACTAATGAAAAACTGTTTTTT	CASSPGQGVRTNEKLFF
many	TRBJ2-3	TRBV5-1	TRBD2	TGCGCCAGCAGCTTTCGGTTAGCGGGAGCCACAGATACGCAGTATTTT	CASSFRLAGATDTQYF
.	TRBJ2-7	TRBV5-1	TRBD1	TGCGCCAGCAGCCTAACCGGGACAGGGGTCTCCGAGCAGTACTTC	CASSLTGTGVSEQYF
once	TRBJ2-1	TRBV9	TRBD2	TGTGCCAGCAGCGTAGGGATAGCGGGAGTATCTGAGCAGTTCTTC	CASSVGIAGVSEQFF
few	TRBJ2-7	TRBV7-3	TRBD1	TGTGCCAGCAGCAGGGACAGAGCCTACGAGCAGTACTTC	CASSRDRAYEQYF
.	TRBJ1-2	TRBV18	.	TGTGCCAGCTCACCCGAGACCATAGGGAGGTATGGCTACACCTTC	CASSPETIGRYGYTF
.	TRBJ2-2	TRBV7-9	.	TGTGCCAGCAGCTTAGCGGCGGTCGGGGAGCTGTTTTTT	CASSLAAVGELFF
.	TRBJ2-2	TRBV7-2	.	TGTGCCAGCAGCTTAAGAATAGGGAACACCGGGGAGCTGTTTTTT	CASSLRIGNTGELFF
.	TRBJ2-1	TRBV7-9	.	TGTGCCAGCAGCTTAGGGCTCCCCGGGGCAATGCAGTTCTTC	CASSLGLPGAMQFF
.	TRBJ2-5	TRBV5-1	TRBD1	TGCGCCAGCAGCCCGGACAGGGGGCAGGGGCGGACCCAGTACTTC	CASSPDRGQGRTQYF
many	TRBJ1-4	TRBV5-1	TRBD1	TGCGCCAGCAGCTTGACCGGGACAGGTTCTAATGAAAAACTGTTTTTT	CASSLTGTGSNEKLFF
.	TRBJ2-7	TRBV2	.	TGTGCCAGCACCGGGGAAGGGAGGTACGAGCAGTACTTC	CASTGEGRYEQYF
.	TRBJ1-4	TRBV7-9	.	TGTGCCAGCAGCTTAGGGGTAGGCAGGGAGAATGAAAAACTGTTTTTT	CASSLGVGRENEKLFF
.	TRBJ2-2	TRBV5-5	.	TGTGCCAGCAGCTTGGCCGCGAACACCGGGGAGCTGTTTTTT	CASSLAANTGELFF
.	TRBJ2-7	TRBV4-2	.	TGTGCCAGCAGCCAAGAAGGTAGCGTCCCCTCCTACGAGCAGTACTTC	CASSQEGSVPSYEQYF
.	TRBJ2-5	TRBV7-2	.	TGTGCCAGCAGCTTAAATTGGTACCAAGAGACCCAGTACTTC	CASSLNWYQETQYF
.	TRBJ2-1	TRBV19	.	TGTGCCAGTAGTATATCCGGGCTTTCCTACAATGAGCAGTTCTTC	CASSISGLSYNEQFF
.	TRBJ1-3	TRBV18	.	TGTGCCAGCTCACCATTTGTTCTCGGCAGGCGAAGCTCTGGAAACACCATATATTTT	CASSPFVLGRRSSGNTIYF
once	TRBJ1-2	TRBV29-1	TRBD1	TGCAGCGTAGGACAGGGGCGGTTTGGCTACACCTTC	CSVGQGRFGYTF
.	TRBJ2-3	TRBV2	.	TGTGCCAGCAGTGATTACAGTTCTACAGATACGCAGTATTTT	CASSDYSSTDTQYF